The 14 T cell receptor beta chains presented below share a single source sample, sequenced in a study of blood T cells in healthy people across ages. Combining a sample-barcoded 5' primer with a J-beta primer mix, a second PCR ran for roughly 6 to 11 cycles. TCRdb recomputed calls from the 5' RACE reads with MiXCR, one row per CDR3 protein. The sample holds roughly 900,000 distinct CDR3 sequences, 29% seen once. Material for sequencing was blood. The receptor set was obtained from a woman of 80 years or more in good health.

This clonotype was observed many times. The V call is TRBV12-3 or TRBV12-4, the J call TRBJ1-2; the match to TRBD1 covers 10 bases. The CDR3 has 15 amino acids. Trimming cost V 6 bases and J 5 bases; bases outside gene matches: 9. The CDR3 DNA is TGTGCCAGCAGCCCTACCGGGACAGGGGATTATGGCTACACCTTC. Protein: CASSPTGTGDYGYTF.

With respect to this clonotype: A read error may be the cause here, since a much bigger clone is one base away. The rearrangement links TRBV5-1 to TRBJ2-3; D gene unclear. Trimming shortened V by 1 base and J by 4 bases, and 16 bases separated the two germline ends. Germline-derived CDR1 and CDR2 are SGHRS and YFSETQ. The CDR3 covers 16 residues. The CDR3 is CASSLKGSRGADTQYF. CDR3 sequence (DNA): TGCGCCAGCAGCTTGAAGGGCTCCCGAGGTGCAGATACGCAGTATTTT.

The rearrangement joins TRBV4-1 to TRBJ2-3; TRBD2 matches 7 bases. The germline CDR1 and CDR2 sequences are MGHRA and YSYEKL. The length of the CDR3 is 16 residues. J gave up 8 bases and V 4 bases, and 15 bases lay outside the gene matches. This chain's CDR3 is CASSLGSGRGDRTQYF. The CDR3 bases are TGCGCCAGCAGCCTCGGCTCGGGACGGGGGGACCGTACGCAGTATTTT.

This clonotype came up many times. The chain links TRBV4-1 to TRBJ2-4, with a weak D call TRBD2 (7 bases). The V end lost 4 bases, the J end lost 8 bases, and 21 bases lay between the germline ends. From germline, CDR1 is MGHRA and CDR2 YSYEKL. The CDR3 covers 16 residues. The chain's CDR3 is CASSPKQRTGRDIQYF. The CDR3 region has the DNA TGCGCCAGCAGCCCCAAACAGCGAACAGGGAGGGACATTCAGTACTTC.

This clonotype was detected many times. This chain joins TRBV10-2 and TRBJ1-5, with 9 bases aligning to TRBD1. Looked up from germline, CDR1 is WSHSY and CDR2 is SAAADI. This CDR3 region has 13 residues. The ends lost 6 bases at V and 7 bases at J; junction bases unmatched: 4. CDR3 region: CASRQGANQPQHF. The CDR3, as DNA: TGCGCCAGCAGACAGGGGGCCAACCAGCCCCAGCATTTT.

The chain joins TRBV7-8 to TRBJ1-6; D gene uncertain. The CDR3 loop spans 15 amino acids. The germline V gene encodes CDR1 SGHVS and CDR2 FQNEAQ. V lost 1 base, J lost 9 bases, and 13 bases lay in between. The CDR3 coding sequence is TGTGCCAGCAGCTTAGTGGAGGGTGGGTCTTCACCCCTCCACTTT. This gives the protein CASSLVEGGSSPLHF.

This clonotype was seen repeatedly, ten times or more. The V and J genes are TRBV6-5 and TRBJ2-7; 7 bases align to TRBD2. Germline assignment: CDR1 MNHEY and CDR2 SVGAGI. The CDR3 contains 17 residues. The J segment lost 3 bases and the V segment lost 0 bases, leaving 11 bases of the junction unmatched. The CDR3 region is CASSYSGRGNFVYEQYF. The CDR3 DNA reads TGTGCCAGCAGTTACTCGGGGCGGGGGAATTTCGTCTACGAGCAGTACTTC.

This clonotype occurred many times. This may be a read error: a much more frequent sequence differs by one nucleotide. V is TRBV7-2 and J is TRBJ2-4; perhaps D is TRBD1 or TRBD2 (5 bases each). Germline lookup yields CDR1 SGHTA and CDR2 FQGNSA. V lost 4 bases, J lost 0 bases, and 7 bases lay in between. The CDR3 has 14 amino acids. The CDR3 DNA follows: TGTGCCAGCAGCTGTGGGGGAGCCAAAAACATTCAGTACTTC. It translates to CASSCGGAKNIQYF. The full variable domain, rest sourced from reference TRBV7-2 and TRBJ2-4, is GAGVSQSPSNKVTEKGKDVELRCDPISGHTALYWYRQSLGQGLEFLIYFQGNSAPDKSGLPSDRFSAERTGGSVSTLTIQRTQQEDSAVYLCASSCGGAKNIQYFGAGTRLSVL.

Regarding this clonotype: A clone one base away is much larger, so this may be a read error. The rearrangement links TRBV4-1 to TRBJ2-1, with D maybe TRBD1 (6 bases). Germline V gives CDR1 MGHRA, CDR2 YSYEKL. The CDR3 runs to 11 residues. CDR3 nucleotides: TGCGCCAGCAGGGGGACACTCGAGCAGGTCTTC. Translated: CASRGTLEQVF.

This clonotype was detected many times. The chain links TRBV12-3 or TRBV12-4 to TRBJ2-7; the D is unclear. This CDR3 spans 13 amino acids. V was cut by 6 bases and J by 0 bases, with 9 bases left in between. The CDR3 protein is CASRPSNSYEQYF. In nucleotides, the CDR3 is TGTGCCAGCAGACCCTCTAACTCCTACGAGCAGTACTTC.

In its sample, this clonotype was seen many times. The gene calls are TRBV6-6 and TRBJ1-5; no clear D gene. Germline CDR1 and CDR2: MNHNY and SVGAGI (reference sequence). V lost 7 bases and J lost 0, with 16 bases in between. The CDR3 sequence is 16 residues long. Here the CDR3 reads CASTKRQTYSNQPQHF. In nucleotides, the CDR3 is TGTGCCAGCACAAAACGACAAACGTATAGCAATCAGCCCCAGCATTTT.

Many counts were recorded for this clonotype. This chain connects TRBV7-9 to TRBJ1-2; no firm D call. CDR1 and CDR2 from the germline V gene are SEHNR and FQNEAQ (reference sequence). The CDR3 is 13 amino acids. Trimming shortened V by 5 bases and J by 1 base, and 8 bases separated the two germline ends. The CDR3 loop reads CASSLERNYGYTF. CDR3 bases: TGTGCCAGCAGCCTAGAACGTAACTATGGCTACACCTTC.

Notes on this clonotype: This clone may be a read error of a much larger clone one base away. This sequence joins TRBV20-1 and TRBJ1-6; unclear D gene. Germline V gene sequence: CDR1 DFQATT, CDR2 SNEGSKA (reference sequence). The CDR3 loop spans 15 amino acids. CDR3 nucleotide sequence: TGCAGTGCTAGTTTGGAGGGCAGGAGTAATTCACCCCCCCACTTT. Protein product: CSASLEGRSNSPPHF.

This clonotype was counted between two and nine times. The CDR3 nucleotides read TGTGCCTGGAGTGTAACCCCGCTAAGCGAGACCCAGTTCTTC. Amino acids: CAWSVTPLSETQFF. The chain employs TRBV30 and TRBJ2-1; D not resolved. The CDR3 has 14 amino acids. Germline V gene lookup returns CDR1 GTSNPN and CDR2 SVGIG (reference sequence). V was shortened by 0 bases and J by 13 bases, with 19 bases between the two germline ends.